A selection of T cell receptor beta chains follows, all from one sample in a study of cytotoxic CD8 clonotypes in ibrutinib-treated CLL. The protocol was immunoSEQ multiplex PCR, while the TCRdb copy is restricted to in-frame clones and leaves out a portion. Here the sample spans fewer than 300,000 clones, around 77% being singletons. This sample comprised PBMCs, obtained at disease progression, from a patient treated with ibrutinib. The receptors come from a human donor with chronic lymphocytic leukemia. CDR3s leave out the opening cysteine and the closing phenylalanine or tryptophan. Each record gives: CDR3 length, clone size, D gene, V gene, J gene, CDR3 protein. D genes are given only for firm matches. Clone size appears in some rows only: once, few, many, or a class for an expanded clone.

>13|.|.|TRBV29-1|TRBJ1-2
SVEKAGKGIYGYT
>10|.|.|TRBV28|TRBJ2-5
ASTPSRGTQY
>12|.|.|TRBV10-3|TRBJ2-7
AISEGRILYEQY
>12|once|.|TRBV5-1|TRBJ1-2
ASSPGLPNYGYT
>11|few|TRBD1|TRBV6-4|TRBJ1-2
ASSDGTAFGYT
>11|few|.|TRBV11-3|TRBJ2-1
ASSLDSPHEQF
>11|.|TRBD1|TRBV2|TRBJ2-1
ASSRTGGNEQF
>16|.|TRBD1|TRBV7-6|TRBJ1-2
ASSLEDRASAYNYGYT
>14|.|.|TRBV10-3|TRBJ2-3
AISEFRGVPRDTQY
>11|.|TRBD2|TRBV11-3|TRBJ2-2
ASSASLAGSGV
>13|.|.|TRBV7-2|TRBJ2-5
ASSLGGQKKETQY
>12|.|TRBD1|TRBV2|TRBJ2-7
ASRTGTGVYEQY
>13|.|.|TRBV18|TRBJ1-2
ASSPVPAQDYGYT
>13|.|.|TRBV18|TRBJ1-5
ASSPGRGSNQPQH
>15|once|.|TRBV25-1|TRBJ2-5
ASSEIGWMGAYETQY
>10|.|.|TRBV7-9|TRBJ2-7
ASSSLLYEQY
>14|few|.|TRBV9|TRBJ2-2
ASSVSSGVNTGELF
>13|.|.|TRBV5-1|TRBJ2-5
ASSYIRDGKETQY
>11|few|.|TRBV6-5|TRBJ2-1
ASGRIGNNEQF
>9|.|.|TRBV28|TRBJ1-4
ASSLGGKLF
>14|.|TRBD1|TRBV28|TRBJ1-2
ASSLSGQGVIYGYT
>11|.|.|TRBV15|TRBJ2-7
ATSRDVGDEQY
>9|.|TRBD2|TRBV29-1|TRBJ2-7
SAGLGYEQY
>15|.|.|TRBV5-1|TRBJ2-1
ASSLAIQGRSYNEQF
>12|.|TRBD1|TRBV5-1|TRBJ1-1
ASSQGQANTEAF
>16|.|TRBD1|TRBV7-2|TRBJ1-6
ASSPEAGGSSYNSPLH
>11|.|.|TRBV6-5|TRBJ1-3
ASQQSSGNTIY